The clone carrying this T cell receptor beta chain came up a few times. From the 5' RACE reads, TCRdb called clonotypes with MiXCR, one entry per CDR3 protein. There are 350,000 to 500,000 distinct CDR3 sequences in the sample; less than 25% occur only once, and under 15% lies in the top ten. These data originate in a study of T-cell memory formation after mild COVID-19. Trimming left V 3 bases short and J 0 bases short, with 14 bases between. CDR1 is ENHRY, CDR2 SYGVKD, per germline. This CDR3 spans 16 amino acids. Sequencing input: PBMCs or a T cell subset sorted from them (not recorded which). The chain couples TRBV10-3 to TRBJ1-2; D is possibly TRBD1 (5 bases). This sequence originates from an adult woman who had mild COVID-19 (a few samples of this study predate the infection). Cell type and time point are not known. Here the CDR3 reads CAISDRGRTANYGYTF. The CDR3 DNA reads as TGTGCCATCAGTGATCGGGGACGGACTGCTAACTATGGCTACACCTTC.